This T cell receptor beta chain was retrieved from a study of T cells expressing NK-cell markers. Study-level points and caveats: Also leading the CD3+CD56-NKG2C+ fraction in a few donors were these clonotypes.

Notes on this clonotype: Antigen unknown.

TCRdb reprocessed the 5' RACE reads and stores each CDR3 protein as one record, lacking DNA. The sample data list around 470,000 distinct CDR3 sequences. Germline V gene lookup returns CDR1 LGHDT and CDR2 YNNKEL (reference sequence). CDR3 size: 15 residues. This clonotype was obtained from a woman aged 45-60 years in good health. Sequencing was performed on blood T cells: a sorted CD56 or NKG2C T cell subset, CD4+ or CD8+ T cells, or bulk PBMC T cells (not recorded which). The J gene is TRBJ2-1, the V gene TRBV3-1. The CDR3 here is CASSHGEASYNEQFF.